Listed here are 2 T cell receptor beta chains from one sample, sequenced in a study of blood T cell repertoires in COVID-19. Only in-frame clones appear in the TCRdb table, and some are missing; sequencing was by immunoSEQ multiplex PCR. The table includes fewer than 200,000 clones, roughly 80% detected once. Sequencing input: peripheral blood. The receptors come from a woman between 55 and 75 years old with COVID-19, enrolled during active disease.

This sequence joins TRBV11-2 and TRBJ1-1, with D perhaps matching TRBD1 (6 bases). Trimming removed 3 bases at V and 3 bases at J, with 20 bases between. Germline-derived CDR1 and CDR2 are SGHAT and FQNNGV. This CDR3 contains 17 residues. In nucleotides, the CDR3 is TGTGCCAGCAGCTTTGGTTTTGCCGGACAGTTGGACACTGAAGCTTTCTTT. Protein: CASSFGFAGQLDTEAFF. Based on the CDR3 plus reference TRBV11-2 and TRBJ1-1, the full variable domain is EAGVAQSPRYKIIEKRQSVAFWCNPISGHATLYWYQQILGQGPKLLIQFQNNGVVDDSQLPKDRFSAERLKGVDSTLKIQPAKLEDSAVYLCASSFGFAGQLDTEAFFGQGTRLTVV.

The J gene is TRBJ2-1, the V gene TRBV19; 7 bases align to TRBD1. The length of the CDR3 is 13 residues. Per the germline V gene, CDR1 is LNHDA and CDR2 is SQIVND (reference sequence). J lost 7 bases, V lost 7 bases, and 7 bases had no gene match. CDR3 DNA: TGTGCCAGTACTGAGACAGGGAGAAATGAGCAGTTCTTC. Translation: CASTETGRNEQFF.